This TCR beta chain was sequenced in a study of OX40 agonist ivuxolimab in advanced cancers. The overall study: Patients undergoing dose escalation presented with hepatocellular carcinoma, melanoma, renal cell or head and neck cancer. Study results and caveats: Compared with CD4+, CD8+ T cells on average had more expanded clones.

Notes on this clone: Its antigen remains unknown.

TCRdb keeps only in-frame clones here, not all; method: immunoSEQ multiplex PCR. The sample lists under 35,000 clones, approximately 80% occurring once. V shed 4 bases and J 4 bases; nucleotides not matched to a gene: 13. The CDR3 has 17 residues. The germline V gene has CDR1 SEHNR and CDR2 FQNEAQ (reference sequence). The chain combines TRBV7-9 with TRBJ1-1; 9 nucleotides line up with TRBD1. The receptor's source is an adult with an advanced solid tumor such as melanoma, head and neck, liver or kidney cancer. Material: CD4+ or CD8+ T cells sorted from blood, obtained in a trial of the OX40 agonist ivuxolimab. As DNA, the CDR3 is TGTGCCAGCAGCTCTGACAGTACAGGGGGCTGGGGCACTGAAGCTTTCTTT. Translating gives CASSSDSTGGWGTEAFF.